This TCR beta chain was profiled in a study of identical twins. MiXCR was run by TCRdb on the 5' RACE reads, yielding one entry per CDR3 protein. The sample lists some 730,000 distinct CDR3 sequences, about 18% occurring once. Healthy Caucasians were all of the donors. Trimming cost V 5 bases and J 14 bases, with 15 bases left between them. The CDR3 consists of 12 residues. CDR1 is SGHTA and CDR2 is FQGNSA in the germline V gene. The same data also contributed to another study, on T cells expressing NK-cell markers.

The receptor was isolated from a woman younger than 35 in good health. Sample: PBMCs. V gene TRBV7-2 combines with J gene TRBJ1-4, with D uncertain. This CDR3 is CASSPAGRDLFF. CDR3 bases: TGTGCCAGCAGCCCCGCCGGACGAGACCTGTTTTTT.